This T cell receptor (beta chain) comes out of a study of cytotoxic CD8 clonotypes in ibrutinib-treated CLL (dated by TCRdb to 2020 to 2023). About the full investigation: In this cohort, about 15 patients were treatment-naive and ten to eleven were relapsed/refractory, while some 18 had unmutated IGHV. Response samples were obtained after a median of about 13 months of treatment, with a range of roughly 6 to 40 months. Responses were partial in approximately 24 patients and complete in 2; after median about 5.5 years follow-up, about 15 stayed in remission and approximately 12 progressed. Cryopreserved peripheral blood mononuclear cells were collected before treatment, at response, and at either disease progression or sustained remission. Longitudinal samples were obtainable from about 30% of the 86 participants in the trial. On average, each sample yielded about 260,000 productive templates and over 90,000 productive rearrangements. Patients were still on ibrutinib when every remission and progressive disease sample was collected. General study outcomes and caveats: Clonality rose at ibrutinib response, remained stable during sustained remission, and dropped back toward baseline at progression. At baseline, clonality was higher than in age-matched healthy donors and showed a strong correlation with circulating CD8+ T-cell counts. Lymph node repertoires were not examined, and the timing of sampling was not matched between patients in sustained remission and those whose disease progressed. Public clonotypes were found to be uncommon and were observed to contract or remain stable during treatment; the increase in clonality was shown to reflect expansion of private clonotypes at ibrutinib response.

The time point label for this specimen denotes: roughly 23 months on ibrutinib. For TCR beta library preparation, approximately 1.9 micrograms of genomic DNA was extracted from cryopreserved PBMCs. Longitudinal blood samples from CLL patients on ibrutinib monotherapy underwent high-throughput TCR beta sequencing. Patients were enrolled in a phase 2 open-label single-center ibrutinib monotherapy trial. From cysteine to phenylalanine, the CDR3 is 16 amino acids long. The kept DNA is CDR3 alone, 48 bases in frame from the first base. Per the germline V gene, SGHRS is the CDR1 and YFSETQ is the CDR2. V and J are truncated by 4 bases and 0 bases respectively, leaving an intervening sequence of 15 bases. In regard to this clone: What antigen it recognizes has not been identified. No quality values exist for individual bases; no much larger clone is one base distant.

Each clonotype received, on average, about 10x coverage in deep resolution sequencing performed on a MiSeq, where the target depth lay between 1 in 1 million and 1 in 200,000 T cells. TCR beta libraries were generated with the immunoSEQ hsTCRB Kit. Turning to the authors' computational methods: The data were analyzed with ImmunoSEQ Analyzer and ImmunoSEQ Data Assistant, and V, D and J gene assignments followed IMGT definitions. Clonality was computed as one minus normalized Shannon entropy of productive rearrangement frequencies, ranging from 0 to 1. Only overrepresented clonotypes making up at least 0.05% of each patient's repertoire were included in the public clonotype analysis. Some 12 age-matched healthy donor repertoires from immuneACCESS served as clonality controls. This is the immuneACCESS table as TCRdb keeps it, with only in-frame sequences that have V and J called. A part of the clones is gone; compared with another copy, unresolved V genes explain less than half, and the rest is unexplained. The D gene and trimming were derived from the DNA, and the V and J assignments and clone size from that table. Present in this sample are around 50,000 clones, roughly three fifths of which were seen just once. The ten biggest clones cover approximately 20% of the sample.

This receptor chain uses TRBV5-1 and TRBJ2-3, with the D gene not confidently named. The sequencing used PBMCs, collected after 24 months of ibrutinib treatment. The TCR originated in a human donor with chronic lymphocytic leukemia. The CDR3 region: CASSPKELRSTDTQYF. The nucleotide sequence reads as follows: TGCGCCAGCAGCCCCAAAGAGTTGCGCAGCACAGATACGCAGTATTTT.